The clone carrying this TCR beta chain has at least ten counts. Antigen: not known. Whole blood was used without fractionation, so all unsorted peripheral T cells were included. This sample was taken from a study of HIV-infected patients and healthy controls. Broader study findings: No HLA typing of donors was done in this study.

Per germline, CDR1 SGHKS and CDR2 YYEKEE (reference sequence). V was shortened by 0 bases and J by 2 bases, with 11 bases between the two germline ends. CDR3 length equals 15 residues. Approximately 500 ng RNA was reverse transcribed with alpha and beta constant-region primers. Using multiplexing indices, alpha and beta chain libraries were generated apart by chain-specific third strand synthesis. Via MiXCR, TCRdb re-called the 5' RACE reads, giving one row per CDR3 protein. The table shows 15,000 to 20,000 distinct CDR3 sequences, with about 5.4% occurring only once. Material for sequencing was blood. The clonotype was recovered from an adult in good health. V and J are TRBV5-5 and TRBJ2-5; a possible D gene is TRBD1 (6 bases). The CDR3 sequence: CASSLAPGQQETQYF. The CDR3 DNA sequence: TGTGCCAGCAGCTTGGCCCCCGGACAGCAAGAGACCCAGTACTTC.